This T cell receptor beta chain was found in a study of brain T cells in children with intractable seizures. The time point here: blood from clinic visit 5 months post-surgery; TSC patient then seizure free. Libraries were prepared by immunoSEQ multiplex PCR; TCRdb keeps only in-frame clonotypes and omits some of them. Here the sample spans about 350,000 clones, about 93% being singletons. The clonotype originates from a boy in the first two years of life with tuberous sclerosis and intractable seizures. Material: peripheral blood, obtained approximately 5 months after surgery.

In DNA form, the CDR3 reads TGTGCCAGCACCGAAAGGACCTTCTCTGGGGCCAACGTCCTGACTTTC. This gives the protein CASTERTFSGANVLTF. The chain combines TRBV2 with TRBJ2-6, with D unresolved. Trimming removed 7 bases from V and 0 bases from J, with 13 bases in between. The length of the CDR3 is 16 residues. CDR1 and CDR2 from the germline V gene are SNHLY and FYNNEI. Using reference TRBV2 and TRBJ2-6 for the parts outside the CDR3, the full variable domain is EPEVTQTPSHQVTQMGQEVILRCVPISNHLYFYWYRQILGQKVEFLVSFYNNEISEKSEIFDDQFSVERPDGSNFTLKIRSTKLEDSAMYFCASTERTFSGANVLTFGAGSRLTVL.